The entry below describes one T cell receptor beta chain. The target antigen is unknown. This entry belongs to a study of T cell repertoires in cytomegalovirus infection. Whole-study context: Matching HLA type, along with CMV infection, was indicated by public TCR beta signatures.

The CDR3 extends over 14 amino acids. Trimming took 4 bases from V and 6 from J, leaving 12 bases between them. TCRdb reanalysed the reads using MiXCR and keeps one entry per CDR3 protein. The sample contains hundreds of thousands of distinct CDR3 sequences, 42% of which appear only once. The chain has TRBV12-3 or TRBV12-4 and TRBJ2-2; D is uncertain. The sample was cultured PBMCs, taken from culture after CMV antigen stimulation. This clonotype was obtained from a human donor in good health (CMV status not recorded). Some clones in this sample may be carry-over from other donors' samples. The CDR3 reads CASSSPFMPGELFF. CDR3 DNA sequence: TGTGCCAGCAGTTCCCCCTTTATGCCCGGGGAGCTGTTTTTT.